The rows below give T cell receptor beta chains drawn from one sample of a study of cytomegalovirus exposure and HLA in healthy donors. Method: immunoSEQ multiplex PCR; TCRdb's copy keeps in-frame clones and lacks some. The data hold roughly 180,000 clones, with roughly 79% observed a single time. The sample comprised PBMCs. These receptors all stem from a male donor in good health and CMV-seronegative. The CDR3 runs from the conserved cysteine through the conserved F or W. Fields, in order: V gene, clone size, J gene, D gene, CDR3 protein, CDR3 DNA. A D gene is named only where the DNA matches it firmly. The size entry is marked missing in some rows and otherwise reads once, few, many or a size class.

V: TRBV4-1
size: .
J: TRBJ2-7
D: TRBD1
CDR3: CASSQDTGAINYEQYF
DNA: TGCGCCAGCAGCCAAGATACAGGGGCTATAAACTACGAGCAGTACTTC

V: TRBV2
size: once
J: TRBJ1-1
D: TRBD1
CDR3: CASSVAGGPEAFF
DNA: TGTGCCAGCAGTGTGGCAGGGGGACCTGAAGCTTTCTTT

V: TRBV11-3
size: .
J: TRBJ2-3
D: .
CDR3: CASSLTRATDTQYF
DNA: TGTGCCAGCAGCCTAACTAGAGCCACAGATACGCAGTATTTT

V: TRBV29-1
size: .
J: TRBJ1-1
D: TRBD1
CDR3: CSAPTTGGGTEAFF
DNA: TGCAGCGCCCCTACGACAGGGGGGGGCACTGAAGCTTTCTTT

V: TRBV5-7
size: once
J: TRBJ1-6
D: TRBD1
CDR3: CASSPLDRGHNSPLHF
DNA: TGTGCCAGCAGCCCTTTGGACAGGGGTCATAATTCACCCCTCCACTTT

V: TRBV2
size: once
J: TRBJ2-7
D: TRBD1
CDR3: CASSFGQGGDEQYF
DNA: TGTGCCAGCAGCTTCGGACAGGGCGGGGACGAGCAGTACTTC

V: TRBV9
size: few
J: TRBJ1-1
D: .
CDR3: CASSEQTTEAFF
DNA: TGTGCCAGCAGCGAACAGACCACTGAAGCTTTCTTT

V: TRBV5-1
size: .
J: TRBJ2-7
D: .
CDR3: CASSSGLSYEQYF
DNA: TGCGCCAGCAGCTCCGGGTTATCCTACGAGCAGTACTTC

V: TRBV30
size: .
J: TRBJ2-1
D: TRBD2
CDR3: CAWSQLAGGNEQFF
DNA: TGTGCCTGGAGTCAACTAGCGGGAGGGAATGAGCAGTTCTTC

V: TRBV11-1
size: .
J: TRBJ2-7
D: .
CDR3: CASSLAGGIRAYEQYF
DNA: TGTGCCAGCAGCTTAGCAGGAGGGATCAGGGCCTACGAGCAGTACTTC

V: TRBV6-5
size: .
J: TRBJ2-7
D: TRBD1
CDR3: CASSYSRGQGYEQYF
DNA: TGTGCCAGCAGTTACTCGAGGGGACAGGGCTACGAGCAGTACTTC

V: TRBV10-2
size: .
J: TRBJ1-6
D: TRBD1
CDR3: CASSERDRSTNSPLHF
DNA: TGCGCCAGCAGTGAAAGGGACAGATCAACTAATTCACCCCTCCACTTT

V: TRBV6-1
size: .
J: TRBJ2-3
D: .
CDR3: CASSEPWPSISTDTQYF
DNA: TGTGCCAGCAGTGAACCCTGGCCTAGCATCAGCACAGATACGCAGTATTTT

V: TRBV30
size: .
J: TRBJ2-1
D: TRBD2
CDR3: CAWGLAGDNEQFF
DNA: TGTGCCTGGGGACTAGCGGGAGACAATGAGCAGTTCTTC

V: TRBV19
size: .
J: TRBJ1-5
D: .
CDR3: CASRALEMGAGNQPQHF
DNA: TGTGCCAGTAGAGCTTTAGAAATGGGGGCGGGCAATCAGCCCCAGCATTTT

V: TRBV7-9
size: once
J: TRBJ2-1
D: TRBD2
CDR3: CASSPGLRYNEQFF
DNA: TGTGCCAGCAGTCCGGGACTAAGGTACAATGAGCAGTTCTTC

V: TRBV15
size: .
J: TRBJ2-7
D: TRBD1
CDR3: CATKQGLSYEQYF
DNA: TGTGCCACCAAACAGGGGTTATCCTACGAGCAGTACTTC

V: TRBV7-9
size: .
J: TRBJ1-5
D: .
CDR3: CASSLGQVGGNQPQHF
DNA: TGTGCCAGCAGCTTAGGACAGGTGGGGGGCAATCAGCCCCAGCATTTT

V: TRBV30
size: .
J: TRBJ1-5
D: .
CDR3: CAWGGNSNQPQHF
DNA: TGTGCCTGGGGGGGGAATAGCAATCAGCCCCAGCATTTT

V: TRBV27
size: .
J: TRBJ1-5
D: TRBD1
CDR3: CATKDRAKDQPQHF
DNA: TGTGCCACCAAGGACAGGGCGAAGGATCAGCCCCAGCATTTT

V: TRBV11-2
size: .
J: TRBJ1-3
D: TRBD1
CDR3: CASSLSRGRLSGNTIYF
DNA: TGTGCCAGCAGCTTATCCAGGGGGAGACTCTCTGGAAACACCATATATTTT

V: TRBV19
size: .
J: TRBJ1-2
D: .
CDR3: CASSLGQPLNYGYTF
DNA: TGTGCCAGTAGTCTAGGACAGCCTCTCAACTATGGCTACACCTTC

V: TRBV28
size: .
J: TRBJ1-5
D: .
CDR3: CASRLHTGGHSNQPQHF
DNA: TGTGCCAGCAGACTGCACACCGGGGGGCATAGCAATCAGCCCCAGCATTTT

V: TRBV12-5
size: once
J: TRBJ1-3
D: .
CDR3: CASGLKPGENTIYF
DNA: TGTGCTAGTGGTTTGAAACCGGGGGAAAACACCATATATTTT

V: TRBV7-9
size: .
J: TRBJ1-4
D: TRBD1
CDR3: CASSRGQGLNEKLFF
DNA: TGTGCCAGCAGCCGGGGACAGGGTCTTAATGAAAAACTGTTTTTT

V: TRBV29-1
size: few
J: TRBJ2-3
D: TRBD1
CDR3: CSVAVGQTGTDTQYF
DNA: TGCAGCGTTGCCGTGGGACAGACGGGCACAGATACGCAGTATTTT

V: TRBV5-1
size: .
J: TRBJ2-1
D: TRBD2
CDR3: CASSVTSSSSYNEQFF
DNA: TGCGCCAGCAGCGTGACTAGCTCAAGCTCCTACAATGAGCAGTTCTTC

V: TRBV30
size: .
J: TRBJ1-1
D: .
CDR3: CAWSPQGVMNTEAFF
DNA: TGTGCCTGGAGTCCACAGGGAGTTATGAACACTGAAGCTTTCTTT

V: TRBV4-2
size: .
J: TRBJ1-5
D: TRBD1
CDR3: CASSQDDRDNQPQHF
DNA: TGTGCCAGCAGCCAAGACGACAGGGACAATCAGCCCCAGCATTTT

V: TRBV12-5
size: .
J: TRBJ1-1
D: .
CDR3: CASGFGGVTEAFF
DNA: TGTGCTAGTGGTTTCGGAGGGGTCACTGAAGCTTTCTTT

V: TRBV7-9
size: .
J: TRBJ2-6
D: TRBD1
CDR3: CASSQPGQSSGANVLTF
DNA: TGTGCCAGCAGCCAGCCGGGACAGAGCTCTGGGGCCAACGTCCTGACTTTC

V: TRBV15
size: .
J: TRBJ2-7
D: .
CDR3: CATSRGPSNYEQYF
DNA: TGTGCCACCAGCAGAGGCCCTAGCAACTACGAGCAGTACTTC

V: TRBV7-3
size: .
J: TRBJ2-2
D: .
CDR3: CASSAGPSNTGELFF
DNA: TGTGCCAGCAGCGCGGGACCGTCGAACACCGGGGAGCTGTTTTTT

V: TRBV6-6
size: .
J: TRBJ1-1
D: .
CDR3: CASSYGRTAEAFF
DNA: TGTGCCAGCAGTTACGGTCGGACAGCTGAAGCTTTCTTT

V: TRBV30
size: once
J: TRBJ1-2
D: .
CDR3: CAWSVGGSYGYTF
DNA: TGTGCCTGGAGTGTTGGGGGGAGCTATGGCTACACCTTC

V: TRBV7-3
size: .
J: TRBJ2-2
D: .
CDR3: CASSGANTGELFF
DNA: TGTGCCAGCAGCGGAGCGAACACCGGGGAGCTGTTTTTT

V: TRBV6-5
size: .
J: TRBJ2-1
D: TRBD2
CDR3: CASRLAGGPDEQFF
DNA: TGTGCCAGCAGACTAGCGGGGGGGCCTGATGAGCAGTTCTTC

V: TRBV29-1
size: .
J: TRBJ2-7
D: .
CDR3: CSVGHSYEQYF
DNA: TGCAGCGTTGGGCACAGCTACGAGCAGTACTTC

V: TRBV19
size: once
J: TRBJ1-1
D: TRBD1
CDR3: CASSRDRGNTEAFF
DNA: TGTGCCAGTAGCCGGGACAGGGGAAACACTGAAGCTTTCTTT

V: TRBV5-1
size: .
J: TRBJ2-7
D: .
CDR3: CASSQDPQGQGNYEQYF
DNA: TGCGCCAGCAGCCAGGACCCGCAAGGCCAGGGAAACTACGAGCAGTACTTC

V: TRBV6-5
size: once
J: TRBJ1-1
D: .
CDR3: CASSYSLDTPNTEAFF
DNA: TGTGCCAGCAGTTACTCGTTGGACACGCCGAACACTGAAGCTTTCTTT

V: TRBV30
size: .
J: TRBJ1-2
D: .
CDR3: CAWATGWNGFYGYTF
DNA: TGTGCCTGGGCTACAGGGTGGAATGGTTTCTATGGCTACACCTTC

V: TRBV9
size: .
J: TRBJ1-2
D: TRBD1
CDR3: CASSVGGGAGYGYTF
DNA: TGTGCCAGCAGCGTAGGAGGGGGCGCAGGGTATGGCTACACCTTC

V: TRBV6-6
size: .
J: TRBJ1-2
D: .
CDR3: CASRELYGYTF
DNA: TGTGCCAGCAGGGAGCTCTATGGCTACACCTTC

V: TRBV14
size: few
J: TRBJ2-7
D: TRBD1
CDR3: CASSYGQGISYEQYF
DNA: TGTGCCAGCAGCTACGGACAGGGGATCAGCTACGAGCAGTACTTC

V: TRBV19
size: .
J: TRBJ2-5
D: .
CDR3: CASKSQAGEETQYF
DNA: TGTGCCAGTAAGTCTCAGGCGGGCGAAGAGACCCAGTACTTC

V: TRBV9
size: .
J: TRBJ2-5
D: TRBD2
CDR3: CASSVAAGEETQYF
DNA: TGTGCCAGCAGCGTAGCGGCGGGAGAAGAGACCCAGTACTTC

V: TRBV11-1
size: few
J: TRBJ2-1
D: .
CDR3: CASSFRTPGWDEQFF
DNA: TGTGCCAGCAGCTTTCGGACCCCAGGGTGGGATGAGCAGTTCTTC

V: TRBV30
size: .
J: TRBJ1-1
D: .
CDR3: CAWTLTAQGNTEAFF
DNA: TGTGCCTGGACCCTTACAGCCCAGGGCAACACTGAAGCTTTCTTT

V: TRBV18
size: .
J: TRBJ2-1
D: TRBD2
CDR3: CASSPGTSGYNEQFF
DNA: TGTGCCAGCTCACCCGGGACTAGCGGGTACAATGAGCAGTTCTTC

V: TRBV5-6
size: .
J: TRBJ1-2
D: TRBD1
CDR3: CASSLTGGNYGYTF
DNA: TGTGCCAGCAGCCTGACAGGGGGGAACTATGGCTACACCTTC

V: TRBV2
size: .
J: TRBJ2-1
D: .
CDR3: CASSDDRRTYNEQFF
DNA: TGTGCCAGCAGTGATGACAGGAGGACCTACAATGAGCAGTTCTTC

V: TRBV6-1
size: .
J: TRBJ2-1
D: TRBD2
CDR3: CASSAGTSGHNEQFF
DNA: TGTGCCAGCAGTGCCGGGACTAGCGGGCACAATGAGCAGTTCTTC

V: TRBV5-1
size: few
J: TRBJ2-3
D: .
CDR3: CASSLAISTDTQYF
DNA: TGCGCCAGCAGCTTGGCCATTAGCACAGATACGCAGTATTTT

V: TRBV28
size: .
J: TRBJ2-7
D: .
CDR3: CASSYPPGQQSYEQYF
DNA: TGTGCCAGCAGTTACCCGCCGGGACAACAATCCTACGAGCAGTACTTC

V: TRBV7-2
size: .
J: TRBJ1-3
D: .
CDR3: CASSLAGVPSGNTIYF
DNA: TGTGCCAGCAGCTTAGCAGGGGTGCCCTCTGGAAACACCATATATTTT

V: TRBV4-3
size: .
J: TRBJ1-2
D: TRBD1
CDR3: CASSQELTGYDYGYTF
DNA: TGCGCCAGCAGCCAAGAACTGACAGGGTATGACTATGGCTACACCTTC